These 6 T cell receptor beta chains came from one sample sequenced in a study of response to subunit inactivated influenza vaccine. TCRdb independently ran MiXCR on the RT-PCR reads; one entry per CDR3 protein. In the table there are approximately 530,000 distinct CDR3 sequences, 6% to 9% of which are singletons. The sequencing here drew on PBMCs from blood, taken about 24 months after vaccination. The receptors originated from a man aged 50 to 69 who received an inactivated influenza vaccine.

The DNA of the CDR3 is TGTGCCACCAGCAGAGATCGGGGGGCATCAGGAAACACCATATATTTT. It translates to CATSRDRGASGNTIYF. V usage is TRBV15 and J usage is TRBJ1-3, with D possibly being TRBD1 (6 bases). CDR3 length: 16 residues. V lost 0 bases to trimming and J lost 4 bases, with 13 bases between them. The germline gives CDR1 LNHNV, CDR2 YYDKDF (reference sequence). Full variable domain (outside the CDR3, taken from reference TRBV15 and TRBJ1-3): DAMVIQNPRYQVTQFGKPVTLSCSQTLNHNVMYWYQQKSSQAPKLLFHYYDKDFNNEADTPDNFQSRRPNTSFCFLDIRSPGLGDTAMYLCATSRDRGASGNTIYFGEGSWLTVV.

This clonotype was seen repeatedly, ten times or more. The chain has TRBV6-1 and TRBJ2-7; perhaps TRBD2 as D (7 bases). CDR3 length: 13 residues. V lost 11 bases and J 4 bases, leaving 18 bases between the germline ends. Per the germline V gene, CDR1 is MNHNS and CDR2 is SASEGT. The CDR3 nucleotides are TGTGCCGGGGGGGCAGGAGGAGGTTACGAGCAGTACTTC. Its protein product is CAGGAGGGYEQYF.

This clonotype has only a few counts. The chain links TRBV6-5 to TRBJ2-2, with 9 bases that match TRBD1. The CDR3 runs 15 residues. The trim removed 3 bases at V and 7 bases at J, leaving 6 bases unmatched. Germline V gives CDR1 MNHEY, CDR2 SVGAGI. The CDR3 DNA reads as TGTGCCAGCAGTTATCGAGACAGGGGGATCGGGGAGCTGTTTTTT. The encoded protein is CASSYRDRGIGELFF.

The chain couples TRBV20-1 to TRBJ2-4, with TRBD2 identical over 13 bases. Germline CDR1 and CDR2: DFQATT and SNEGSKA (reference sequence). This CDR3 spans 18 amino acids. V gave up 0 bases and J gave up 7 bases; unmatched junction bases: 12. This chain's CDR3 is CSARDLKLAGGPGNIQYF. As DNA, the CDR3 is TGCAGTGCTAGAGATCTCAAACTAGCGGGAGGGCCTGGGAACATTCAGTACTTC.

The V gene is TRBV7-3, the J gene TRBJ2-3; TRBD2 matches at 7 bases. Germline V CDR1 and CDR2: SGHTA, FQGTGA. V dropped 8 bases and J dropped 0; count of bases not matched to a gene: 8. CDR3 size: 15 residues. The CDR3 protein is CASRSSGGSTDTQYF. CDR3 sequence (DNA): TGTGCCAGCCGTTCTAGCGGAGGTAGCACAGATACGCAGTATTTT.

This clonotype was detected ten times or more. J is TRBJ2-1 and V is TRBV27; D tentatively fits TRBD1 or TRBD2 (5 bases each). The length of the CDR3 is 15 residues. In germline, CDR1 is MNHEY, CDR2 SMNVEV (reference sequence). V lost 5 bases and J lost 2, with 13 bases in between. In nucleotides, the CDR3 is TGTGCCAGCAGTCCCGTGGGGGTCGCCTACAATGAGCAGTTCTTC. Amino acid sequence: CASSPVGVAYNEQFF.